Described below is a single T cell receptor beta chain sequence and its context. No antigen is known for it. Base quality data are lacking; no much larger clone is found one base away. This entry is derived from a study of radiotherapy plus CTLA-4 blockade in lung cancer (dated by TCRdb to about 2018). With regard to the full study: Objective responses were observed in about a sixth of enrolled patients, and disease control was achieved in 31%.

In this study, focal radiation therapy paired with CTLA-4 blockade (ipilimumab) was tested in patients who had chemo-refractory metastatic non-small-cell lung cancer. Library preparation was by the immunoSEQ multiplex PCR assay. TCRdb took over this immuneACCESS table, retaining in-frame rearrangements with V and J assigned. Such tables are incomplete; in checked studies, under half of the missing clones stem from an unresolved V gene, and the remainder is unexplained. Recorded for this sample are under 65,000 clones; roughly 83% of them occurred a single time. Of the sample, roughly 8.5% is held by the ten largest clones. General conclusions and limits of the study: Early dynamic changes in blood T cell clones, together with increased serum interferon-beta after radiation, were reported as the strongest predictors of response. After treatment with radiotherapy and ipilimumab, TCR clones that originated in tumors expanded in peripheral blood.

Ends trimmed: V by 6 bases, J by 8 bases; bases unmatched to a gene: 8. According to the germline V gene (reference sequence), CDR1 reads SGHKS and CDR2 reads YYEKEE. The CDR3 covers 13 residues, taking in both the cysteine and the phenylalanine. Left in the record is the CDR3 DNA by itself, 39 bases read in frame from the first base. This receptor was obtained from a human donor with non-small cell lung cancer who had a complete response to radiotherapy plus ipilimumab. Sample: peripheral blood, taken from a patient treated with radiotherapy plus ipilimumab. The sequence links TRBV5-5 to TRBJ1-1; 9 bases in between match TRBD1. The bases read TGTGCCAGCACCAGGGGACAGGGAGACGAAGCTTTCTTT. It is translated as CASTRGQGDEAFF.